These 18 T cell receptor beta chains share one sample of origin, sequenced in a study of sequential checkpoint blockade in melanoma. The assay was immunoSEQ multiplex PCR, and TCRdb's table has in-frame clones only and misses some. The repertoire holds 20,000 to 25,000 clones, with roughly 30% as singletons. Specified treatment: randomized to nivolumab then ipilimumab (arm A) or the reverse (arm B). The sequencing used tumor tissue (inferred from file names), collected from a patient given nivolumab and ipilimumab in sequence. These receptors all come from a human donor with melanoma.

This clone was observed many times. At one end, the junction sequence differs from germline, possibly due to a read error. The V and J genes are TRBV11-3 and TRBJ2-7, with 11 bases that match TRBD1. Germline values: CDR1 SGHNT, CDR2 YENEEA. This CDR3 is built from 16 residues. The CDR3 sequence is CASSLDPGTGGYEQYF. As DNA, the CDR3 is TGTGCTAGCAGCTTAGACCCGGGGACAGGGGGCTACGAGCAGTACTTC.

Here the CDR3 reads CASSYSGSGSFETQYF. The CDR3 region has the DNA TGTGCCAGCAGTTACTCAGGTAGCGGGAGTTTCGAGACCCAGTACTTC. This sequence joins TRBV6-8 and TRBJ2-5; TRBD2 matches at 9 bases. The CDR3 runs 16 residues. The germline CDR1 and CDR2 sequences are MNHGY and SAAAGT. After removal of 0 bases from V and 5 bases from J, the junction contained 7 bases not matched to a gene.

In its sample, this clone was seen a few times. This chain joins TRBV10-2 and TRBJ1-1, with D maybe TRBD1 (6 bases). The V gene lost 0 bases and the J gene lost 2 bases, with 10 bases spanning the gap. CDR3 length: 15 amino acids. Per the germline V gene, CDR1 is WSHSY and CDR2 is SAAADI. The CDR3 DNA reads as TGCGCCAGCAGTGAGTCGAGGGGGTTAAACACTGAAGCTTTCTTT. This codes for CASSESRGLNTEAFF.

This clone has more than one count but fewer than ten. This chain links TRBV9 with TRBJ2-1, with 11 bases fitting TRBD2. Germline V gene data show CDR1 as SGDLS and CDR2 as YYNGEE. The V gene end was trimmed by 5 bases and the J gene end by 5 bases; junction bases not matched to a gene: 15. This CDR3 region has 18 residues. The CDR3 reads CASSPLAGVLGGNNEQFF. The CDR3 bases are TGTGCCAGCAGTCCACTAGCGGGAGTTCTCGGGGGGAACAATGAGCAGTTCTTC.

This clone was recorded at least ten times. The rearrangement uses TRBV6-8 and TRBJ2-7, with TRBD2 matching 11 bases. Per the germline V gene, CDR1 is MNHGY and CDR2 is SAAAGT. This CDR3 comprises 16 residues. The J segment lost 6 bases and the V segment lost 1 base, leaving 8 bases of the junction unmatched. The chain's CDR3 is CASSYLVAGGPFEQYF. DNA for the CDR3: TGTGCCAGCAGTTACTTGGTAGCGGGAGGGCCTTTCGAGCAGTACTTC.

This clone was counted between two and nine times. This sequence joins TRBV6-8 and TRBJ1-1, with D unresolved. Germline CDR1 reads MNHGY; CDR2 reads SAAAGT. V was pared by 5 bases and J by 1 base, with 14 bases between. The CDR3 spans 15 residues. The CDR3 is CASSPTTGKNTEAFF. The DNA for the CDR3 is TGTGCCAGCAGTCCCACTACCGGGAAGAACACTGAAGCTTTCTTT.

The table lists this clone with a count of one. This rearrangement joins TRBV18 to TRBJ1-3, with D unresolved. The CDR3 extends over 16 amino acids. The V gene's germline CDR1 is KGHSH and CDR2 LQKENI. Trimming removed 3 bases at V and 1 base at J, with 13 bases between. This CDR3 reads CASSPGGPGSGNTIYF. CDR3 DNA sequence: TGTGCCAGCTCACCCGGCGGCCCGGGTTCTGGAAACACCATATATTTT.

The chain couples TRBV7-1 to TRBJ1-1; D ambiguous. TRBV7-1 is reported as an ORF; its role is uncertain. The CDR3 is 13 amino acids. V shed 4 bases and J shed 4 bases, with 10 bases lying between them. CDR3 nucleotide sequence: TGTGCCAGCAGCTTAGCTACGGGCACTGAAGCTTTCTTT. It specifies CASSLATGTEAFF.

The V and J genes are TRBV28 and TRBJ2-1, with 12 nucleotides matching TRBD2. The V segment lost 6 bases and the J segment 4 bases; nucleotides outside the gene matches: 10. CDR1 MDHEN and CDR2 SYDVKM come from the germline V gene. The CDR3 is 17 amino acids. The CDR3 spells CASSLLAGGLNYNEQFF. Written as DNA, the CDR3 is TGTGCCAGCAGCCTGCTAGCGGGAGGGCTCAATTACAATGAGCAGTTCTTC. Based on the CDR3 plus reference TRBV28 and TRBJ2-1, the full variable domain is DVKVTQSSRYLVKRTGEKVFLECVQDMDHENMFWYRQDPGLGLRLIYFSYDVKMKEKGDIPEGYSVSREKKERFSLILESASTNQTSMYLCASSLLAGGLNYNEQFFGPGTRLTVL.

DNA for the CDR3: TGTGCCAGCTCACCCGACCTCACCGGGGAGCTGTTTTTT. This encodes CASSPDLTGELFF. The chain is built from TRBV18 and TRBJ2-2; D is unresolved. This CDR3 has 13 amino acids. Per the germline V gene, CDR1 is KGHSH and CDR2 is LQKENI. Trimming stripped 3 bases from V and 4 bases from J, with 6 bases between.

This clone turned up a few times. This chain links TRBV9 with TRBJ1-2; D is uncertain. V was clipped by 2 bases and J by 0 bases, with 11 bases between them. This CDR3 contains 15 residues. Germline-derived CDR1 and CDR2 are SGDLS and YYNGEE. CDR3 DNA: TGTGCCAGCAGCGTGAGTAGTGAAGCTAACTATGGCTACACCTTC. Its protein product is CASSVSSEANYGYTF.

This clone was counted only a few times. The V call is TRBV11-3, the J call TRBJ1-4; TRBD1 matches at 9 bases. The CDR3 sequence is 16 residues long. Germline trimming cut 1 base from V and 7 bases from J; bases unmatched to any gene: 7. Looked up from germline, CDR1 is SGHNT and CDR2 is YENEEA. CDR3: CASSLGGQGMSEKLFF. In DNA form, the CDR3 reads TGTGCCAGCAGCTTAGGCGGACAGGGGATGAGTGAAAAACTGTTTTTT.

The V gene is TRBV11-3, the J gene TRBJ2-5; TRBD1 matches 7 bases. V was pared by 5 bases and J by 2 bases, with 5 bases of the junction left unmatched. Germline CDR1 SGHNT, CDR2 YENEEA. This CDR3 has 14 residues. The CDR3 region has the DNA TGTGCCAGCAGCCCAGGGACAGCTCAAGAGACCCAGTACTTC. Protein product: CASSPGTAQETQYF.

This clone was seen more than once but under ten times. The rearrangement uses TRBV28 and TRBJ1-4; no reliable D call. Trimming cost V 4 bases and J 10 bases, with 13 bases left between them. This CDR3 is built from 13 residues. Germline CDR1 MDHEN, CDR2 SYDVKM. The CDR3 DNA reads as TGTGCCAGCAGTTCCCAACCCGTTGGAAAACTGTTTTTT. It encodes CASSSQPVGKLFF.

J is TRBJ2-1 and V is TRBV6-8; the D is unclear. The CDR3 spans 13 residues. Deletions cut 0 bases from V and 4 bases from J, with 4 bases between. The germline CDR1 and CDR2 sequences are MNHGY and SAAAGT. As DNA, the CDR3 is TGTGCCAGCAGTTACTCGAATTACAATGAGCAGTTCTTC. This gives the protein CASSYSNYNEQFF.

The gene calls are TRBV29-1 and TRBJ2-1; 7 bases are a match to TRBD1. The CDR3 runs 13 residues. Per germline, CDR1 SQVTM and CDR2 ANQGSEA. The trim removed 6 bases at V and 1 base at J, leaving 3 bases unmatched. As DNA, the CDR3 is TGCAGCGTCCAGGACAGGTCCTACAATGAGCAGTTCTTC. Translated, it gives CSVQDRSYNEQFF.

This clone was seen once. The chain combines TRBV23-1 with TRBJ2-3, with a tentative D call TRBD2 (7 bases). TRBV23-1 is known as an ORF, though its function is uncertain. V lost 2 bases, J lost 3 bases, and 18 bases lay in between. This CDR3 has 17 amino acids. The CDR3 sequence is CASSQRGRGNSTDTQYF. The DNA for the CDR3 is TGCGCCAGCAGTCAAAGGGGGAGGGGAAATAGTACAGATACGCAGTATTTT.

V and J are TRBV5-1 and TRBJ2-1; D possibly corresponds to TRBD2 (6 bases). This CDR3 region has 15 residues. V gave up 4 bases and J gave up 4 bases, with 15 bases separating them. Germline lookup yields CDR1 SGHRS and CDR2 YFSETQ. In nucleotides, the CDR3 is TGCGCCAGCAGCCGAACCGGGACTCAATACAATGAGCAGTTCTTC. Amino acid sequence: CASSRTGTQYNEQFF.